This is a list of T cell receptor beta chains from one sample in a study of T cells after yellow fever vaccination. TCRdb reprocessed the 5' RACE reads via MiXCR and lists one record per CDR3 protein. The sample contains 610,000 or so distinct CDR3 sequences, roughly an eighth of which appear only once. The specimen was PBMCs, collected on the day of the yellow fever booster vaccination. The origin of the receptors is a man aged 25-40 years who received the YFV17D yellow fever vaccine. The CDR3 runs from the conserved cysteine through the conserved F or W. D genes are given only for firm matches. Only some rows state a clone size, as once, few, many or a class for expanded clones.

>NA|12|TRBV30|TRBJ2-1|NA
TGTGCCTGGGACCCCGGTTACAATGAGCAGTTCTTC
CAWDPGYNEQFF
>few|15|TRBV2|TRBJ1-5|NA
TGTGCCAGCAGTGAAACCGATTTGGGGGGGTCGAGACAGCATTTT
CASSETDLGGSRQHF
>NA|14|TRBV12-3/TRBV12-4|TRBJ1-1|NA
TGTGCCAGCAGTTTTGGGCTTGGGGGTACTGAAGCTTTCTTT
CASSFGLGGTEAFF
>NA|21|TRBV11-1|TRBJ2-1|NA
TGTGCCAGCAGCCACCCCTCCTTTTCCATTAGCACCCAGAGCTCCTACAATGAGCAGTTCTTC
CASSHPSFSISTQSSYNEQFF
>many|15|TRBV7-8|TRBJ2-3|TRBD2
TGTGCCAGCAGCCCCGCTAGCGGAGGGACAGATACGCAGTATTTT
CASSPASGGTDTQYF
>NA|15|TRBV5-1|TRBJ2-5|TRBD2
TGCGCCAGCAGCTGGGGGACTAGCGGGAGCGAGACCCAGTACTTC
CASSWGTSGSETQYF
>NA|16|TRBV27|TRBJ1-5|TRBD1
TGTGCCAGCAGTAAAAGGGCGGGACAGGGGTATCAGCCCCAGCATTTT
CASSKRAGQGYQPQHF
>NA|14|TRBV29-1|TRBJ2-7|TRBD2
TGCAGCGTTGGGGCCCCGGGACTAGCGGGAGAGCAGTACTTC
CSVGAPGLAGEQYF
>NA|14|TRBV6-1|TRBJ2-5|NA
TGTGCCAGCAGTCCCGTGAGCGGTCAAGAGACCCAGTACTTC
CASSPVSGQETQYF
>few|14|TRBV10-3|TRBJ2-1|NA
TGTGCCATCAGTGCAGTTGGAGGGGTGAATGAGCAGTTCTTC
CAISAVGGVNEQFF
>NA|15|TRBV5-6|TRBJ2-7|TRBD1
TGTGCCAGCAGCTTGGGGACAGGCTTTTCCTACGAGCAGTACTTC
CASSLGTGFSYEQYF
>few|13|TRBV10-1|TRBJ2-1|NA
TGCGCCAGCAGGCAGACCTCGCACAATGAGCAGTTCTTC
CASRQTSHNEQFF
>NA|14|TRBV20-1|TRBJ2-4|NA
TGCAGTGCTAACCCGGAGTGGGCCAAAAACATTCAGTACTTC
CSANPEWAKNIQYF
>NA|16|TRBV18|TRBJ1-3|NA
TGTGCCAGCTCAGGCGGGACCGCGTCCTCTGGAAACACCATATATTTT
CASSGGTASSGNTIYF
>NA|13|TRBV20-1|TRBJ2-7|NA
TGCAGTGCTAGAGGGACCGCGCCGGGAGAGCAGTACTTC
CSARGTAPGEQYF
>few|14|TRBV25-1|TRBJ1-1|NA
TGTGCCAGCAGTATCTATGGTGTTCACACTGAAGCTTTCTTT
CASSIYGVHTEAFF
>NA|16|TRBV30|TRBJ2-2|TRBD2
TGTGCCTGGAGTGGGGCTGTGGTAGCGGGAACCGGGGAGCTGTTTTTT
CAWSGAVVAGTGELFF
>many|14|TRBV5-6|TRBJ2-5|NA
TGTGCCAGCAGCTTGGCCCTCACTGAAGAGACCCAGTACTTC
CASSLALTEETQYF
>NA|13|TRBV10-1|TRBJ2-1|NA
TGCGCCAGCAGTGGGAACGCGAACAATGAGCAGTTCTTC
CASSGNANNEQFF
>NA|17|TRBV21-1|TRBJ2-3|NA
TGTGCCAGCAGCAAAGGGGCTCGTAGGGGGCAGCTAGATACGCAGTATTTT
CASSKGARRGQLDTQYF
>few|15|TRBV27|TRBJ2-1|NA
TGTGCCAGCAGTTTGAGGGGGAACCCCCAGAATGAGCAGTTCTTC
CASSLRGNPQNEQFF
>few|15|TRBV6-2/TRBV6-3|TRBJ2-7|TRBD2
TGTGCCAGCAGCCGTAGCGGGCGAGGTCGCTACGAGCAGTACTTC
CASSRSGRGRYEQYF
>few|12|TRBV2|TRBJ2-7|TRBD1
TGTGCCAGCAACGACAGGGGTTTCGAGCAGTACTTC
CASNDRGFEQYF
>NA|15|TRBV6-4|TRBJ2-3|NA
TGTGCCAGCAGTGACTCGATTTCGAGCACAGATACGCAGTATTTT
CASSDSISSTDTQYF
>few|16|TRBV2|TRBJ2-3|TRBD2
TGTGCCAGCAGACCCACTAGCGGGTCGAGCACAGATACGCAGTATTTT
CASRPTSGSSTDTQYF
>few|16|TRBV6-5|TRBJ2-1|NA
TGTGCCGTTCAGATCCGGCGGAGCCTCTCCTACAATGAGCAGTTCTTC
CAVQIRRSLSYNEQFF
>many|16|TRBV5-1|TRBJ2-1|NA
TGCGCCAGCAGCTCCGGGTCATCGAGCTCCTACAATGAGCAGTTCTTC
CASSSGSSSSYNEQFF
>NA|14|TRBV4-3|TRBJ2-3|NA
TGCGCCAGCAGCCCCGCGGGCCGCGCAGATACGCAGTATTTT
CASSPAGRADTQYF
>few|13|TRBV3-1|TRBJ2-1|NA
TGTGCCAGCAGCCACGGCCACGAGGGGTTGGAGTTCTTC
CASSHGHEGLEFF
>few|13|TRBV12-3/TRBV12-4|TRBJ2-3|NA
TGTGCCTGCCGACGGACCTTCACAGATACGCAGTATTTT
CACRRTFTDTQYF
>NA|14|TRBV5-1|TRBJ2-5|TRBD2
TGCGCCAGTAGCACTAGCGGATTACAAGAGACCCAGTACTTC
CASSTSGLQETQYF
>NA|17|TRBV6-1|TRBJ2-3|NA
TGTGCCAGCAAAAGCGCGTTGGACTCCCGATGGGCAGATACGCAGTATTTT
CASKSALDSRWADTQYF
>once|13|TRBV5-1|TRBJ2-1|NA
TGCGCCAGCCGGGACTCGGGGGCCAATGAGCAGTTCTTC
CASRDSGANEQFF
>NA|14|TRBV11-2|TRBJ2-1|TRBD2
TGTGCCAGCAGAAGGACTAGCGGGCCTCCTGGGGAGTTCTTC
CASRRTSGPPGEFF
>few|14|TRBV25-1|TRBJ2-7|NA
TGTGCCAGCACCCCCGAGGGAACAGCCTACGAGCAGTACTTC
CASTPEGTAYEQYF
>few|15|TRBV20-1|TRBJ2-5|NA
TGCAGTGCTAGAGCCTTAAAAAGGCTACCTGAGACCCAGTACTTC
CSARALKRLPETQYF
>NA|14|TRBV5-1|TRBJ2-5|NA
TGCGCCAGCAGCTTGGGCCCGTCCCAAGAGACCCAGTACTTC
CASSLGPSQETQYF
>NA|13|TRBV20-1|TRBJ2-3|NA
TGCAGTGCTTTCCGGGACAGCACAGATACGCAGTATTTT
CSAFRDSTDTQYF
>NA|15|TRBV19|TRBJ2-4|TRBD1
TGTGCCAGTAGACGGCAGGGGGCTAATGAGAACATTCAGTACTTC
CASRRQGANENIQYF
>few|14|TRBV4-3|TRBJ1-6|NA
TGCGCCAGCAGCCATGAGTCGGCCGGCGGGCCCCTCCACTTT
CASSHESAGGPLHF
>few|14|TRBV19|TRBJ2-2|NA
TGTGCCAGTAGGGGCAGGGGCGTAATCGGGGAGCTGTTTTTT
CASRGRGVIGELFF
>NA|15|TRBV19|TRBJ2-1|TRBD1
TGTGCCAGTAGTATCGGCCAGGGGGCGCATACGGAGCAGTTCTTC
CASSIGQGAHTEQFF
>few|16|TRBV30|TRBJ2-7|TRBD2
TGTGCCTGGGGAGCAGGGACTAGCGGATTCTCCTACGAGCAGTACTTC
CAWGAGTSGFSYEQYF
>NA|16|TRBV28|TRBJ2-1|TRBD2
TGTGCCAGCAGAGAGTTAGCGGGAGGTACCTACAATGAGCAGTTCTTC
CASRELAGGTYNEQFF
>many|17|TRBV20-1|TRBJ2-5|NA
TGCAGTGCTAGGGGTCGTGACAGGAAAAGGTTTATTGAGACCCAGTACTTC
CSARGRDRKRFIETQYF
>many|12|TRBV12-3/TRBV12-4|TRBJ1-1|NA
TGTGCCAGCAGTTTAGTTACGGGTGAAGCTTTCTTT
CASSLVTGEAFF
>few|13|TRBV28|TRBJ2-2|NA
TGTGCCAGCACTTTAAGGGGAGACGGGGAGCTGTTTTTT
CASTLRGDGELFF
>few|14|TRBV5-6|TRBJ1-5|NA
TGTGCCAGCAGCTTGCGGGAAGTCTATCAGCCCCAGCATTTT
CASSLREVYQPQHF